This T cell receptor (beta chain) is drawn from a study of blood T cell repertoires in COVID-19 (dated by TCRdb to 2020 to 2022). Broadly, across the study: Collaborator samples came from the United States, Italy and Spain and covered acute and convalescent phases of COVID-19. The dataset comprised deeply sampled blood TCRbeta repertoires from subjects exposed to, actively infected with, or recovered from COVID-19. The material from the prospective study consisted of cDNA or gDNA derived from T cells, B-cell-depleted T cells, or PBMCs. The repertoires were released in a freely available public database meant as a resource for research on the immune response to SARS-CoV-2. The samples were drawn from two sources: the first 160 participants of the ongoing ImmuneRACE study, and fewer than 1,500 subjects contributed by 6 global collaborators. Where available, HLA class I and class II types were taken from metadata supplied by the sample provider and were not determined by assay-based typing. The sample metadata nearly always contained a de-identified subject ID, COVID-19 status, age in years and sex.

The collaborating institutions used their own protocols to collect whole blood in K2EDTA tubes. Collaborator samples were shipped for TCRbeta analysis as frozen whole blood, isolated PBMCs, or DNA extracted from either sample type. The immunoSEQ Assay, a bias-controlled multiplex PCR, was used to amplify TCRbeta CDR3 regions from genomic DNA. The authors' analysis ran thus. Within the assay, amplification of reference gene primers was used to estimate how many nucleated cells each sample contained. To quantify the absolute abundance of each unique TCRbeta CDR3 rearrangement, sequence reads were collapsed and filtered. For each sample, productive Simpson clonality was calculated by taking the square root of Simpson's diversity index across productive rearrangements. TCRdb retrieved this table from immuneACCESS and kept in-frame rearrangements only. Not all clones are present; in checked studies, unresolved V genes account for under half, and no reason is known for the remainder. For V, J and clone size, that table is used; D and trimming come from the DNA. For this sample the table gives 100,000 to 110,000 clones, of which about 89% were detected only once. Approximately 2% of the sample belongs to the ten largest clones.

Study-wide conclusions, independent of this receptor: Clinical and demographic metadata were provided uncurated, with the amount varying by source and participant.

Note on this clone: It lacks a known antigen. Base qualities are missing; no much larger clone stands one base away.

What was sequenced was peripheral blood. The receptor comes from a man aged 45-60 years with active COVID-19.

The CDR3 here reads CASSLAFLDSEQYF. DNA sequence: TGCGCCAGCAGCTTGGCCTTCCTGGACTCCGAGCAGTACTTC. The sequence is built from TRBV5-1 and TRBJ2-7; a tentative D match to TRBD2 spans 5 bases. From a lookup of the germline V gene, CDR1 and CDR2 are SGHRS and YFSETQ. Spanning cysteine to phenylalanine, the CDR3 consists of 14 amino acids. This entry keeps only the CDR3 DNA: 42 bases, framed from base 1. V loses 0 bases, J loses 6 bases, and the germline ends lie 13 bases apart.